This TCR beta chain was retrieved from a study of cytomegalovirus exposure and HLA in healthy donors. CDR3 length equals 15 residues. From germline, CDR1 is SGDLS and CDR2 YYNGEE. V was clipped by 3 bases and J by 8 bases; unmatched bases: 9. The primer mix had 60 Vbeta and 13 Jbeta primers. Some clones are missing from TCRdb's copy, which holds only in-frame ones; the method was immunoSEQ multiplex PCR. The sample data list 34,000 or so clones. This TCR was sampled from a female donor in good health and CMV-seronegative. V gene TRBV9 combines with J gene TRBJ1-4, with 8 nucleotides matching TRBD1. The specimen was PBMCs. CDR3 coding DNA: TGTGCCAGCAGCGGGGGGACAGGACTTTCCGAAAAACTGTTTTTT. As protein: CASSGGTGLSEKLFF.